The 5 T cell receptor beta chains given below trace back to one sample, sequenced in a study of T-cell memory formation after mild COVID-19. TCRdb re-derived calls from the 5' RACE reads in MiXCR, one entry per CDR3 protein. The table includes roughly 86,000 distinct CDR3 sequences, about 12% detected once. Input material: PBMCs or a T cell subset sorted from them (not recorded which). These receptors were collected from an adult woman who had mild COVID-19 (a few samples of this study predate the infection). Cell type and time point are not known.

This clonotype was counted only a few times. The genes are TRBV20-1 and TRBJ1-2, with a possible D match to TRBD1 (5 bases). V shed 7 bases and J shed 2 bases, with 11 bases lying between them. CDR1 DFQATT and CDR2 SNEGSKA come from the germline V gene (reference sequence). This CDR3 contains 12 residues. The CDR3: CSGLGPNYGYTF. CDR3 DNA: TGCAGTGGGTTGGGACCCAACTATGGCTACACCTTC.

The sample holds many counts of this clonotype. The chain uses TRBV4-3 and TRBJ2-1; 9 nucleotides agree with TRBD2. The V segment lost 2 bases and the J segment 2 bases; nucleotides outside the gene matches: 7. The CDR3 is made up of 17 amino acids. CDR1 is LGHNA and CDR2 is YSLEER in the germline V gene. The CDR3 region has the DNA TGCGCCAGCAGCCAAAGCAGGGCTAGCGGGACCTACAATGAGCAGTTCTTC. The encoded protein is CASSQSRASGTYNEQFF.

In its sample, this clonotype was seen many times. DNA for the CDR3: TGTGCCAGCAGCCCCCCCACCCCGCAAGAGACCCAGTACTTC. Its protein is CASSPPTPQETQYF. This chain joins TRBV7-9 and TRBJ2-5; D gene unclear. The CDR3 sequence is 14 residues long. Trimming cost V 5 bases and J 2 bases, with 12 bases left between them. CDR1 and CDR2 from the germline V gene are SEHNR and FQNEAQ (reference sequence). Drawing the rest from reference TRBV7-9 and TRBJ2-5, the complete variable domain is DTGVSQNPRHKITKRGQNVTFRCDPISEHNRLYWYRQTLGQGPEFLTYFQNEAQLEKSRLLSDRFSAERPKGSFSTLEIQRTEQGDSAMYLCASSPPTPQETQYFGPGTRLLVL.

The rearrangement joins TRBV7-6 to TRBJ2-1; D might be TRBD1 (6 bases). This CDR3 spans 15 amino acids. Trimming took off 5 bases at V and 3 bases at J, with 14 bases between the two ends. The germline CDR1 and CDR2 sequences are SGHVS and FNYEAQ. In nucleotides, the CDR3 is TGTGCCAGCAGCCACGGGACAAGGGTCTACAATGAGCAGTTCTTC. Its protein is CASSHGTRVYNEQFF.

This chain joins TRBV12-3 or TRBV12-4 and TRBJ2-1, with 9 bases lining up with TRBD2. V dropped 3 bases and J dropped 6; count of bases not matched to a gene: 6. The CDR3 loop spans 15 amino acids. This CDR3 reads CASSFGLAGVNEQFF. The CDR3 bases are TGTGCCAGCAGTTTTGGGTTAGCGGGGGTCAATGAGCAGTTCTTC.